What follows are 13 T cell receptor beta chains derived from one specimen sequenced in a study of T-cell reconstitution after alpha-beta-depleted transplantation in children. The TCRbeta library was prepared with unique molecular identifiers. TCRdb re-derived calls from the PCR reads in MiXCR, one entry per CDR3 protein. This table has 500,000 to 650,000 distinct CDR3 sequences, roughly 10% appearing once. The sample in question was PBMCs, mostly from graft donor cells, obtained 180 days after TCRalphabeta/CD19-depleted stem cell transplant. These receptors were obtained from a female patient aged 2-15 years who had a stem cell transplant for aplastic anemia, so the T cells may come from the graft donor.

Only a few counts were recorded for this clonotype. The rearrangement uses TRBV28 and TRBJ1-5; 9 bases map to TRBD1. This CDR3 is 16 amino acids long. Germline lookup yields CDR1 MDHEN and CDR2 SYDVKM. The trim removed 4 bases at V and 2 bases at J, leaving 6 bases unmatched. DNA for the CDR3: TGTGCCAGCAGTTCACTGACAGGGGGGGGCAATCAGCCCCAGCATTTT. Translating it yields CASSSLTGGGNQPQHF.

V and J are TRBV14 and TRBJ2-3, with 13 bases identical to TRBD2. Germline CDR1 is SGHDN and CDR2 is FVKESK. V lost 3 bases and J lost 0; bases outside the gene matches: 12. CDR3 length: 20 residues. CDR3 amino acids: CASSHTRMGLAGPSTDTQYF. DNA of the CDR3: TGTGCCAGCAGCCACACCAGGATGGGACTAGCGGGACCTAGCACAGATACGCAGTATTTT.

This clonotype showed up just a few times. This chain joins TRBV7-2 and TRBJ1-2, with D perhaps TRBD1 (6 bases). Germline CDR1 reads SGHTA; CDR2 reads FQGNSA. This CDR3 has 14 amino acids. Trimming left V 3 bases short and J 6 bases short, with 14 bases between. The CDR3 region has the DNA TGTGCCAGCAGCTTCGGAGACAGGAGAAATGGCTACACCTTC. Amino acid sequence: CASSFGDRRNGYTF. Supplemented by reference TRBV7-2 and TRBJ1-2, the full variable domain reads GAGVSQSPSNKVTEKGKDVELRCDPISGHTALYWYRQSLGQGLEFLIYFQGNSAPDKSGLPSDRFSAERTGGSVSTLTIQRTQQEDSAVYLCASSFGDRRNGYTFGSGTRLTVV.

This clonotype has at least ten counts. The rearrangement joins TRBV15 to TRBJ2-2; 11 bases are shared with TRBD2. Germline loops: CDR1 LNHNV, CDR2 YYDKDF (reference sequence). This CDR3 comprises 19 residues. Unmatched junction bases numbered 6, after V lost 0 bases and J lost 0 bases. Written as DNA, the CDR3 is TGTGCCACCAGCAGAGAGACTAGCGGGACCGCCACGAACACCGGGGAGCTGTTTTTT. Residues: CATSRETSGTATNTGELFF.

This clonotype was counted at least ten times. The chain joins TRBV29-1 to TRBJ1-2; TRBD1 aligns across 7 bases. The trim removed 7 bases at V and 7 bases at J, leaving 6 bases unmatched. Germline CDR1 is SQVTM and CDR2 is ANQGSEA. The CDR3 has 11 amino acids. The CDR3 is CSADRATGYTF. The CDR3, as DNA: TGCAGCGCAGACAGGGCCACTGGCTACACCTTC.

The sample holds a few counts of this clonotype. This sequence joins TRBV24-1 and TRBJ2-5; 9 nucleotides line up with TRBD1. Trimming removed 4 bases from V and 9 bases from J; junction bases left unmatched: 17. This CDR3 comprises 17 residues. Germline lookup yields CDR1 KGHDR and CDR2 SFDVKD. The CDR3 region is CATSDPPGTGGYRAQYF. CDR3 DNA sequence: TGTGCCACCAGTGACCCCCCCGGCACAGGGGGCTACAGGGCCCAGTACTTC.

The sample holds a few counts of this clonotype. The chain recombines TRBV6-5 with TRBJ1-5; D is unresolved. The CDR3 is 14 residues long. V was shortened by 2 bases and J by 3 bases, with 8 bases between the two germline ends. The V gene's germline CDR1 is MNHEY and CDR2 SVGAGI. Written as DNA, the CDR3 is TGTGCCAGCAGTTACGACGGATTCAATCAGCCCCAGCATTTT. The encoded protein is CASSYDGFNQPQHF.

This clonotype was picked up many times. J is TRBJ2-1 and V is TRBV12-3 or TRBV12-4; 12 nucleotides agree with TRBD2. J lost 8 bases, V lost 3 bases, and 5 bases had no gene match. CDR3 length: 15 amino acids. This CDR3 reads CASSFRTSGKDEQFF. The CDR3 DNA reads TGTGCCAGCAGTTTTCGGACTAGCGGGAAGGATGAGCAGTTCTTC.

This clonotype showed up just a few times. The chain combines TRBV20-1 with TRBJ2-7; TRBD2 aligns across 11 bases. This CDR3 has 14 amino acids. J gave up 2 bases and V 5 bases, and 5 bases lay outside the gene matches. The V gene's germline CDR1 is DFQATT and CDR2 SNEGSKA (reference sequence). The CDR3 DNA sequence: TGCAGTGCTGCCGGGACTAGCGGACCCTACGAGCAGTACTTC. It yields the protein CSAAGTSGPYEQYF.

The rearrangement uses TRBV11-2 and TRBJ2-1, with TRBD1 matching over 7 bases. This CDR3 region has 15 residues. V was pared by 4 bases and J by 3 bases, with 6 bases of the junction left unmatched. Germline values: CDR1 SGHAT, CDR2 FQNNGV. The CDR3 nucleotides read TGTGCCAGCAGCTATGTCCGGGACAGCTACAATGAGCAGTTCTTC. Encoded protein: CASSYVRDSYNEQFF.

The gene calls are TRBV13 and TRBJ2-5; TRBD2 aligns across 11 bases. Germline V gene lookup returns CDR1 PRHDT and CDR2 FYEKMQ (reference sequence). J was trimmed by 6 bases and V by 4 bases; bases with no gene match: 10. This CDR3 is built from 16 residues. CDR3 DNA: TGTGCCAGCAGCTCCCTTACTAGCGGGGGACGAAAGACCCAGTACTTC. Translation gives CASSSLTSGGRKTQYF.

Only one count was recorded for this clonotype. A read error may account for a junction end that differs from germline. The gene calls are TRBV29-1 and TRBJ1-5, with D unresolved. This CDR3 is 14 amino acids long. CDR1 and CDR2 (germline): SQVTM, ANQGSEA. CDR3 amino acids: CSVSQGNSNPPQHF. DNA for the CDR3: TGCAGCGTCTCTCAAGGAAATAGCAATCCGCCCCAGCATTTT.

V gene TRBV7-9 combines with J gene TRBJ2-7; D gene ambiguous. Germline V gene data show CDR1 as SEHNR and CDR2 as FQNEAQ (reference sequence). The ends were cut back, 5 bases at V and 7 bases at J, with 9 bases in the middle. There are 11 residues in the CDR3. The CDR3 sequence: CASSTSPEQYF. The CDR3 nucleotides are TGTGCCAGCAGCACGTCCCCGGAGCAGTACTTC.